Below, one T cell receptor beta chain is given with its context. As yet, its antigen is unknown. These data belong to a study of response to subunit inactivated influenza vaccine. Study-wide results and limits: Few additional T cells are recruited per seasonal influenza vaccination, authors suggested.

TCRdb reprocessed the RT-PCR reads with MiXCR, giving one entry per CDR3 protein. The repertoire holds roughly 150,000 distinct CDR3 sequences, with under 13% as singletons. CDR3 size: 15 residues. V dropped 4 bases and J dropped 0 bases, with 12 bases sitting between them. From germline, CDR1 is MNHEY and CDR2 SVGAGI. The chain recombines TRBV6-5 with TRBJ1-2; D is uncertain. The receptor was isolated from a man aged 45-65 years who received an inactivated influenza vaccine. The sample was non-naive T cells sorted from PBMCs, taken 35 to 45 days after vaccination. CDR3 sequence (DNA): TGTGCCAGCAGTTCGGGCGGGGAAGCTAACTATGGCTACACCTTC. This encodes CASSSGGEANYGYTF.